The 9 T cell receptor beta chains given below trace back to one sample, sequenced in a study of blood T cells in healthy people across ages. The second PCR ran roughly 7 to 12 cycles with a sample-barcoded 5' primer and J-beta primers. Each CDR3 protein gets one entry after TCRdb re-called the 5' RACE reads with MiXCR. This table holds around 1,900,000 distinct CDR3 sequences, about 39% found once. Sequenced material: blood. Source of these receptors: a human donor in good health.

This clonotype appeared a few times. V gene TRBV29-1 combines with J gene TRBJ2-5; D might be TRBD2 (6 bases). V was shortened by 4 bases and J by 2 bases, with 11 bases between the two germline ends. This CDR3 is built from 13 residues. CDR1 and CDR2 (germline): SQVTM, ANQGSEA. CDR3 region: CSVGDGGQETQYF. In nucleotides, the CDR3 is TGCAGCGTTGGCGATGGGGGGCAAGAGACCCAGTACTTC.

V and J are TRBV29-1 and TRBJ1-2; D might be TRBD1 (6 bases). V was clipped by 6 bases and J by 6 bases, with 20 bases between them. The CDR3 extends over 14 amino acids. Germline V lookup: CDR1 SQVTM, CDR2 ANQGSEA. The CDR3 loop is CSVGTDSEIDGYTF. The CDR3 nucleotides read TGCAGCGTCGGTACGGACAGTGAAATTGATGGCTACACCTTC.

A word on this clonotype: A much larger clone differs from this one at a single base, so this may be a read error. This rearrangement joins TRBV6-2 or TRBV6-3 to TRBJ2-7, with D hard to call. The CDR3 has 15 residues. The V gene lost 2 bases and the J gene lost 0 bases, with 11 bases spanning the gap. Germline CDR1 MNHEY, CDR2 SVGEGT. The CDR3 nucleotides are TGTGCCAGCAGTTACGACCCGGCAAGCTCCTACGAGCAGTACTTC. Translating gives CASSYDPASSYEQYF.

This clonotype was detected a few times. The chain combines TRBV20-1 with TRBJ1-1, with a tentative D call TRBD1 (6 bases). The CDR3 loop spans 13 amino acids. The germline V gene has CDR1 DFQATT and CDR2 SNEGSKA (reference sequence). The V end was cut by 3 bases, the J end by 0 bases, with 8 bases between. The CDR3 sequence is CSARDSLNTEAFF. The DNA for the CDR3 is TGCAGTGCTAGGGACAGTTTGAACACTGAAGCTTTCTTT.

This clonotype was observed at least ten times. The chain carries TRBV20-1 and TRBJ2-7; D is unresolved. Germline loops: CDR1 DFQATT, CDR2 SNEGSKA (reference sequence). Trimming took 0 bases from V and 3 from J, leaving 12 bases between them. The CDR3 has 14 residues. CDR3 protein: CSARDLGYNYEQYF. The CDR3 DNA sequence: TGCAGTGCTAGAGATCTCGGCTACAACTACGAGCAGTACTTC.

The chain employs TRBV5-1 and TRBJ1-2, with 7 nucleotides matching TRBD1. The CDR3 consists of 14 residues. CDR1 and CDR2 from the germline V gene are SGHRS and YFSETQ. The junction had 9 bases not matched to a gene; V was cut back by 4 bases and J by 6 bases. CDR3 nucleotides: TGCGCCAGCAGCATCCGGGACAGTGACCATGGCTACACCTTC. It codes for CASSIRDSDHGYTF.

This clonotype was detected a few times. V is TRBV2 and J is TRBJ2-1, with 10 bases identical to TRBD2. After removal of 6 bases from V and 9 bases from J, the junction contained 11 bases not matched to a gene. Germline CDR1 SNHLY, CDR2 FYNNEI. This CDR3 is built from 15 residues. The CDR3 coding sequence is TGTGCCAGCAGCCGATTATTAGCGGGGGGTGTTGAGCAGTTCTTC. This sequence encodes CASSRLLAGGVEQFF.

This clonotype was seen ten or more times. The V gene is TRBV7-9, the J gene TRBJ2-5; a possible D gene is TRBD1 (6 bases). The CDR3 covers 13 residues. With 6 bases removed from V and 4 bases from J, the gap between germline ends came to 12 bases. CDR1 and CDR2 from the germline V gene are SEHNR and FQNEAQ (reference sequence). Written as DNA, the CDR3 is TGTGCCAGCAGTTCCACAGGGAGAGAGACCCAGTACTTC. It encodes CASSSTGRETQYF.

In this sample, this clonotype turned up a few times. The V call is TRBV6-5, the J call TRBJ2-3, with 7 bases matching TRBD2. Looked up from germline, CDR1 is MNHEY and CDR2 is SVGAGI. There are 15 residues in the CDR3. Trimming removed 7 bases from V and 2 bases from J; junction bases left unmatched: 9. The CDR3 spells CASNRGGRDTDTQYF. CDR3 bases: TGTGCCAGCAATCGGGGCGGGAGAGACACAGATACGCAGTATTTT.